This entry features one TCR beta chain sequence. PCR primers comprised 60 Vbeta and 13 Jbeta primers. Profiling relied on immunoSEQ multiplex PCR, and the TCRdb table lists in-frame clones only, not all of them. The sample includes roughly 140,000 clones, around 60% of them seen just once. Germline CDR1 and CDR2: MDHEN and SYDVKM. The V and J ends lost 8 bases and 2 bases respectively, with 7 bases between them. The CDR3 totals 11 residues. The sample is drawn from a study of cytomegalovirus exposure and HLA in healthy donors. Background on the study: The study's early data release held approximately 91 million unique TCRs from HLA-typed donors.

Source material: PBMCs. The origin of this receptor is a woman aged 60-75 years in good health and CMV-seropositive. The J gene is TRBJ2-7, the V gene TRBV28; D gene ambiguous. CDR3 in amino acids: CASGLPYEQYF. The CDR3 bases are TGTGCCAGCGGGCTCCCCTACGAGCAGTACTTC.